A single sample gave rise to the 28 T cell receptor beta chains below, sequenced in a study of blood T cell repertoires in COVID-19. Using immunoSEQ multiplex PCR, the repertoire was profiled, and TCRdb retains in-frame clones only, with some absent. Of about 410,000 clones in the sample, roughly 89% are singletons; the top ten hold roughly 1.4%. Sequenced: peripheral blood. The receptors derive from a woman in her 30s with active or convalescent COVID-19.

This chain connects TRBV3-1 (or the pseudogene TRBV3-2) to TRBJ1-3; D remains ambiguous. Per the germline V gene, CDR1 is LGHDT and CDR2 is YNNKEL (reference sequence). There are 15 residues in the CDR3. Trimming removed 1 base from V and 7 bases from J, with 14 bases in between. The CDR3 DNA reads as TGTGCCAGCAGCCAAGCCGGAGACTGGGTGAACACCATATATTTT. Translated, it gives CASSQAGDWVNTIYF.

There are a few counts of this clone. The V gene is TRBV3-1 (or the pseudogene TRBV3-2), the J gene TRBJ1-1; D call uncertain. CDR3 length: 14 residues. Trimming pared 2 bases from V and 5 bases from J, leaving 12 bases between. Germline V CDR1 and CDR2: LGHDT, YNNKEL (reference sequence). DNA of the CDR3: TGTGCCAGCAGCCAATCGGCTTGGGCGACTGAAGCTTTCTTT. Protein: CASSQSAWATEAFF.

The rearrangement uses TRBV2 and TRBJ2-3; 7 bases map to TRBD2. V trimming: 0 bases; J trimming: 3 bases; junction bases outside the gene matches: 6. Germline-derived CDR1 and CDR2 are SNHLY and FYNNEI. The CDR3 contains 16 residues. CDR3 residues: CASSEALERGTDTQYF. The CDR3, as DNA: TGTGCCAGCAGTGAAGCGCTTGAGCGGGGAACAGATACGCAGTATTTT.

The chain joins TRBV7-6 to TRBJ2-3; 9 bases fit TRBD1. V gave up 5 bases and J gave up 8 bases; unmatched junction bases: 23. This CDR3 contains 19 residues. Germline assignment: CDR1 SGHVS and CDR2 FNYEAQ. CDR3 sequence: CASSRDRAGDLSGGVTQYF. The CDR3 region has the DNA TGTGCCAGCAGCAGGGACAGGGCCGGGGACCTCTCGGGAGGTGTTACGCAGTATTTT.

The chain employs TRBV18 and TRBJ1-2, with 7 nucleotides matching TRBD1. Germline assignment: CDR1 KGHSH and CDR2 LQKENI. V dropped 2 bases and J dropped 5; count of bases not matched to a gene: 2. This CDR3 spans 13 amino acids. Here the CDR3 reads CASSPTTGYGYTF. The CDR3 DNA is TGTGCCAGCTCACCAACGACAGGGTATGGCTACACCTTC.

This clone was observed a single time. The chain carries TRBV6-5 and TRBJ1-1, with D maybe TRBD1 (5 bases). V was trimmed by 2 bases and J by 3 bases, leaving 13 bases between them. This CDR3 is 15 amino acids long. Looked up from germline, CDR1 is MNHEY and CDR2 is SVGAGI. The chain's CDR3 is CASSYPDTGDTEAFF. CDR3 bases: TGTGCCAGCAGTTACCCGGACACGGGGGACACTGAAGCTTTCTTT.

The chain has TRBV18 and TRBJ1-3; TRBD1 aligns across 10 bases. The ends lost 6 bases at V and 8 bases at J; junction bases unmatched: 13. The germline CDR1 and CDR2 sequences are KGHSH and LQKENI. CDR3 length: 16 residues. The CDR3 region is CASSLYGTGVMDTIYF. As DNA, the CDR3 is TGTGCCAGCTCCCTCTACGGGACAGGGGTGATGGACACCATATATTTT.

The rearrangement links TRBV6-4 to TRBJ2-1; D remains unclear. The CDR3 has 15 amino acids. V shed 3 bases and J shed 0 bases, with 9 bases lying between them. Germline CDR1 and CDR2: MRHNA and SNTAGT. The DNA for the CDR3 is TGTGCCAGCAGTGAACAGACGGTCTCCTACAATGAGCAGTTCTTC. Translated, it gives CASSEQTVSYNEQFF.

DNA for the CDR3: TGTGCCAGCAGCTCAGGACAGGGGGCTGGAATCTACGAGCAGTACTTC. Translation gives CASSSGQGAGIYEQYF. The chain combines TRBV13 with TRBJ2-7; 11 nucleotides line up with TRBD1. The V segment lost 4 bases and the J segment 3 bases; nucleotides outside the gene matches: 8. Germline V gene sequence: CDR1 PRHDT, CDR2 FYEKMQ (reference sequence). The CDR3 has 16 amino acids. The whole variable domain, filled in from reference TRBV13 and TRBJ2-7, reads AAGVIQSPRHLIKEKRETATLKCYPIPRHDTVYWYQQGPGQDPQFLISFYEKMQSDKGSIPDRFSAQQFSDYHSELNMSSLELGDSALYFCASSSGQGAGIYEQYFGPGTRLTVT.

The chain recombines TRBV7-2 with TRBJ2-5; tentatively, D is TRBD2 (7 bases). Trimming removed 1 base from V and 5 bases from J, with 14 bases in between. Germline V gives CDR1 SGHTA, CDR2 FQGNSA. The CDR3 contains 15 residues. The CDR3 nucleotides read TGTGCCAGCAGCTTAGATTTGGGGGGGCGGGAGACCCAGTACTTC. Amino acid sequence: CASSLDLGGRETQYF.

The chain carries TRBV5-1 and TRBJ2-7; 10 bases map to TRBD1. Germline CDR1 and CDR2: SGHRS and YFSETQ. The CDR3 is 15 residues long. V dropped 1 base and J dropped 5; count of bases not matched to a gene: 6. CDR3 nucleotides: TGCGCCAGCAGCTTGTGGGACAGGGGTTCCAACGAGCAGTACTTC. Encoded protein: CASSLWDRGSNEQYF.

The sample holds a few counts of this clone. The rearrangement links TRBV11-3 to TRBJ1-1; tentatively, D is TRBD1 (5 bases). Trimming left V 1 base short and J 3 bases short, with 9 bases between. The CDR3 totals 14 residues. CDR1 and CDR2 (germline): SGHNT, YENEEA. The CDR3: CASSLVGDYTEAFF. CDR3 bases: TGTGCCAGCAGCTTAGTAGGGGACTACACTGAAGCTTTCTTT.

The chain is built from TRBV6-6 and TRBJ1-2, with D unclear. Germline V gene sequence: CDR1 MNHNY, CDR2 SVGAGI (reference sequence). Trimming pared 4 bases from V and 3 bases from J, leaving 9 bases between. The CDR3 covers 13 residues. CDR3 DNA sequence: TGTGCCAGCAGTTCCCGCACTGACTATGGCTACACCTTC. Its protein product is CASSSRTDYGYTF.

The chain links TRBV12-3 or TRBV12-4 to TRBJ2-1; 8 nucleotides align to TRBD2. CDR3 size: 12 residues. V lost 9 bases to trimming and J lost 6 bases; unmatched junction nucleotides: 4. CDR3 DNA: TGTGCCAGGGGACTAGGACGCAATGAGCAGTTCTTC. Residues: CARGLGRNEQFF.

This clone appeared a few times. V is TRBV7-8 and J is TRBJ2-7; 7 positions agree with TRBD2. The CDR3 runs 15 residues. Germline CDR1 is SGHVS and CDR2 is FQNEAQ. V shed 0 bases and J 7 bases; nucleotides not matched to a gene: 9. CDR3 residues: CASSLAMRGTGEQYF. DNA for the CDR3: TGTGCCAGCAGCTTAGCCATGCGGGGGACGGGGGAGCAGTACTTC.

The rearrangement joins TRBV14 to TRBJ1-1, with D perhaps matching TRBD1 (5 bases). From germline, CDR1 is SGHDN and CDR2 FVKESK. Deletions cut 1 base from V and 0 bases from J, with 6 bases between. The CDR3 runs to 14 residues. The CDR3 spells CASSQAGLNTEAFF. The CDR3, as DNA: TGTGCCAGCAGCCAAGCAGGGTTGAACACTGAAGCTTTCTTT.

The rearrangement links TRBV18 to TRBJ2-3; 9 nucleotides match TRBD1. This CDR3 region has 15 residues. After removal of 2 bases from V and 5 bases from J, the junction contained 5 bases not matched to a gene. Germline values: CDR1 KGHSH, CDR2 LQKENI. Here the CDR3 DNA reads TGTGCCAGCTCACCATTGACAGGGGGGGGAGATACGCAGTATTTT. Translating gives CASSPLTGGGDTQYF. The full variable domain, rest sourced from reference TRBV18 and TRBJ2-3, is NAGVMQNPRHLVRRRGQEARLRCSPMKGHSHVYWYRQLPEEGLKFMVYLQKENIIDESGMPKERFSAEFPKEGPSILRIQQVVRGDSAAYFCASSPLTGGGDTQYFGPGTRLTVL.

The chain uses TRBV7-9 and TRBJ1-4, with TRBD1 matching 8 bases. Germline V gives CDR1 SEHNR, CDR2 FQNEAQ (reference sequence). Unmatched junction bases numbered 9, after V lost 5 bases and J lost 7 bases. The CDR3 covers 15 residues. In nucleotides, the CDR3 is TGTGCCAGCAGCGAAAAACAGGGGGGTAGTGAAAAACTGTTTTTT. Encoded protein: CASSEKQGGSEKLFF. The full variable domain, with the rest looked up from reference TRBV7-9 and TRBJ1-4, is DTGVSQNPRHKITKRGQNVTFRCDPISEHNRLYWYRQTLGQGPEFLTYFQNEAQLEKSRLLSDRFSAERPKGSFSTLEIQRTEQGDSAMYLCASSEKQGGSEKLFFGSGTQLSVL.

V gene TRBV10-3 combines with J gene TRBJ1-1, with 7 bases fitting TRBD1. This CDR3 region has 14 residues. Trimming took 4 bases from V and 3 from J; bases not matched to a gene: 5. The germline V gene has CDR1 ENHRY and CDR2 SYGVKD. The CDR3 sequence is CAISAATGHTEAFF. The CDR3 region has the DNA TGTGCCATCAGTGCCGCGACAGGGCACACTGAAGCTTTCTTT.

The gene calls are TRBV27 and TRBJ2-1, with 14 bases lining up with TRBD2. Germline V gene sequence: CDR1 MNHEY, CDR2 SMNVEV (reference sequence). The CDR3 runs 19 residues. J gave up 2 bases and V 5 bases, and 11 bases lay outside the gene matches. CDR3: CASSIIPGLAGVAYNEQFF. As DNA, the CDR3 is TGTGCCAGCAGTATAATACCGGGACTAGCGGGAGTTGCCTACAATGAGCAGTTCTTC.

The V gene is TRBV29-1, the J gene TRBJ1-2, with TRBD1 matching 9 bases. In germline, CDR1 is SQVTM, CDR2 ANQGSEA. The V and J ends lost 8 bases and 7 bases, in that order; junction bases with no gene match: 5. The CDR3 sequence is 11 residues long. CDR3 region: CSSTDRGGYTF. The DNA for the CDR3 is TGCAGCTCTACGGACAGGGGTGGCTACACCTTC.

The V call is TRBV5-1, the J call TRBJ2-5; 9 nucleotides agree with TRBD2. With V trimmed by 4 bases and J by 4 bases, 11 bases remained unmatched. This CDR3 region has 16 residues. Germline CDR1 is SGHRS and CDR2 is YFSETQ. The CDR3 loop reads CASSGGLHSGGETQYF. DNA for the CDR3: TGCGCCAGCAGCGGCGGACTCCATAGCGGGGGAGAGACCCAGTACTTC.

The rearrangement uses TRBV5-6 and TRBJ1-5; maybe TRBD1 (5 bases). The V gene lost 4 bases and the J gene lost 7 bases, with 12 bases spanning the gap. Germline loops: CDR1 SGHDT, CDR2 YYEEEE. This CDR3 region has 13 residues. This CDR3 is CASSTRVGQPQHF. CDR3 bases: TGTGCCAGCAGCACCAGGGTCGGCCAGCCCCAGCATTTT.

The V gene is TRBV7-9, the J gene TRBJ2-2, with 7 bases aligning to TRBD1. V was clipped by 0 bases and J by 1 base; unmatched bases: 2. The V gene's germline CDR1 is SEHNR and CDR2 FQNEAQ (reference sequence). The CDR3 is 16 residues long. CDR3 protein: CASSLAGDRNTGELFF. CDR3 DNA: TGTGCCAGCAGCTTAGCGGGGGACAGGAACACCGGGGAGCTGTTTTTT.

CDR3 sequence: CSVELSAYGYTF. The CDR3 nucleotides read TGCAGCGTTGAGCTGAGTGCCTATGGCTACACCTTC. The chain combines TRBV29-1 with TRBJ1-2; D is undetermined. The V end lost 3 bases, the J end lost 4 bases, and 9 bases lay between the germline ends. This CDR3 has 12 residues. The germline gives CDR1 SQVTM, CDR2 ANQGSEA.

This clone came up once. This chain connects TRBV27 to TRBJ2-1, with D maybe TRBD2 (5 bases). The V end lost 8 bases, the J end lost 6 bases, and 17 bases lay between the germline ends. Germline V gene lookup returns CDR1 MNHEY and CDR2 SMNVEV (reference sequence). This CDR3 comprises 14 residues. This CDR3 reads CASFTPGDINEQFF. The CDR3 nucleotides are TGTGCCAGCTTTACGCCCGGGGATATCAATGAGCAGTTCTTC.

The CDR3 reads CASSVDRAYEQYF. Written as DNA, the CDR3 is TGTGCCAGCAGCGTCGACAGGGCCTACGAGCAGTACTTC. V usage is TRBV2 and J usage is TRBJ2-7; 7 positions agree with TRBD1. Germline CDR1 and CDR2: SNHLY and FYNNEI. There are 13 residues in the CDR3. V lost 6 bases, J lost 2 bases, and 4 bases stayed unmatched. Based on the CDR3 plus reference TRBV2 and TRBJ2-7, the full variable domain is EPEVTQTPSHQVTQMGQEVILRCVPISNHLYFYWYRQILGQKVEFLVSFYNNEISEKSEIFDDQFSVERPDGSNFTLKIRSTKLEDSAMYFCASSVDRAYEQYFGPGTRLTVT.

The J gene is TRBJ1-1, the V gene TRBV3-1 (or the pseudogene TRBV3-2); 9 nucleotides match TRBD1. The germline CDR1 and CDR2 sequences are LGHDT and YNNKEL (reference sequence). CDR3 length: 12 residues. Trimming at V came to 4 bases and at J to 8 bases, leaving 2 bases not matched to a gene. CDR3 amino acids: CASSLGQGEAFF. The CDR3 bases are TGTGCCAGCAGCCTCGGACAGGGGGAAGCTTTCTTT.